In its sample, the clone carrying this TCR beta chain was seen many times. Trimming took off 3 bases at V and 1 base at J, with 15 bases between the two ends. The CDR3 spans 16 residues. The germline CDR1 and CDR2 sequences are SGHVS and FQNEAQ. TCRdb re-called the RT-PCR reads through MiXCR, storing one row per CDR3 protein. The table has hundreds of thousands of distinct CDR3 sequences, approximately 15% seen once; the top ten hold around 3.3%. The sequenced sample consisted of memory CD4+ T cells from blood. The receptor was derived from a female donor in good health, serving as a healthy control. This chain uses TRBV7-8 with TRBJ1-2; the D gene is possibly TRBD1 (5 bases). The CDR3, as DNA: TGTGCCAGCAGCTTCGGAGGGGCGACGCTTAACTATGGCTACACCTTC. This codes for CASSFGGATLNYGYTF.